This T cell receptor (beta chain) came from a study of control samples from healthy donors and cancer patients. Clones were sequenced by immunoSEQ multiplex PCR, and TCRdb holds only the in-frame ones, with some missing. The sample contains 130,000 or so clones, about 90% of which appear only once. The CDR3 contains 13 residues. Germline CDR1 is LGHDT and CDR2 is YNNKEL (reference sequence). V was clipped by 2 bases and J by 4 bases; unmatched bases: 1. The chain joins TRBV3-1 (or the pseudogene TRBV3-2) to TRBJ1-2, with TRBD1 matching 7 bases. This clonotype was obtained from a man aged 18 to 29 in good health. Sequencing was done on a sample of blood. The CDR3 nucleotides are TGTGCCAGCAGCCAACAGGGGGTCTATGGCTACACCTTC. Encoded protein: CASSQQGVYGYTF.